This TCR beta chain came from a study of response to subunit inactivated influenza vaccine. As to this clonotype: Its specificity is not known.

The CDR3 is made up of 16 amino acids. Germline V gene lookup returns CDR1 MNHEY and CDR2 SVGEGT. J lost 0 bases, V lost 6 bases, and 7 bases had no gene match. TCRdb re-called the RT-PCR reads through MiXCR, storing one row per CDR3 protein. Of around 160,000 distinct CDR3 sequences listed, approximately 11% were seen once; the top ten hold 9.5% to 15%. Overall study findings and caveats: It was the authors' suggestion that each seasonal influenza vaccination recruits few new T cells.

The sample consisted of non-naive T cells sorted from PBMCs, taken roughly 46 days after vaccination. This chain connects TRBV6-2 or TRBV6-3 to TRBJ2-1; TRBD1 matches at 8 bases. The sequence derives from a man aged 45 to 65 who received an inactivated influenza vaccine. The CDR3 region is CASRSDRENSYNEQFF. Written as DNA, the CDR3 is TGTGCCAGCAGGTCGGACAGGGAGAACTCCTACAATGAGCAGTTCTTC.